These T cell receptor beta chains were read from a single sample in a study of T cell responses to AZD1222 COVID-19 vaccine. Using immunoSEQ multiplex PCR, the repertoire was profiled, and TCRdb retains in-frame clones only, with some absent. The sample comprises 100,000 or so clones, about 85% of which are singletons, and around 2.7% rests with the top ten. Specimen: peripheral blood, collected on day 0 of AZD1222 vaccination. These receptors all come from an adult in good health. Each CDR3 is given with its conserved first and last residue. D genes are given only for firm matches. Clone size appears in some rows only: once, few, many, or a class for an expanded clone.

D,J,size,V,DNA,CDR3
.,TRBJ1-1,.,TRBV19,TGTGCCAGTAGTATATCCCGATACACTGAAGCTTTCTTT,CASSISRYTEAFF
.,TRBJ1-2,.,TRBV29-1,TGCAGCGTTGATACAGGGATCCGAGATGGCTACACCTTC,CSVDTGIRDGYTF
.,TRBJ1-1,.,TRBV7-9,TGTGCCAGCAGCTTAGATCAGGGAAGTAACACTGAAGCTTTCTTT,CASSLDQGSNTEAFF
TRBD1,TRBJ1-2,.,TRBV6-2/TRBV6-3,TGTGCCAGCAGTGTACGGGACAGGCCGAACTATGGCTACACCTTC,CASSVRDRPNYGYTF
.,TRBJ2-7,once,TRBV6-2/TRBV6-3,TGTGCCAGCAGTTACGGAGGGATAGGCTCCTACGAGCAGTACTTC,CASSYGGIGSYEQYF
.,TRBJ2-7,.,TRBV5-5,TGTGCCAGCAGCTTGCTGCGCTTCTCCTACGAGCAGTACTTC,CASSLLRFSYEQYF
.,TRBJ2-5,.,TRBV5-4,TGTGCCAGCAGCTTGCAAGGTGGAGTGACCCAGTACTTC,CASSLQGGVTQYF
.,TRBJ1-2,.,TRBV4-1,TGCGCCAGCAGCCAAGTGCCTCCTTCCGGGACGGGATTCTCCTTC,CASSQVPPSGTGFSF
.,TRBJ1-5,.,TRBV12-3/TRBV12-4,TGTGCCAGCAGTTCCCGATACCCCCAGCCCCAGCATTTT,CASSSRYPQPQHF
.,TRBJ1-3,.,TRBV4-1,TGCGCCAGCAGCCTCTTGGGGGAACCCTGGGACACCATATATTTT,CASSLLGEPWDTIYF
TRBD2,TRBJ2-1,.,TRBV19,TGTGCCAGTCGGACTAGCGGGAGGGAATACAATGAGCAGTTCTTC,CASRTSGREYNEQFF
.,TRBJ1-4,.,TRBV20-1,TGCAGTGCCCCGGTTGGCCCGCAACTGTTTTTT,CSAPVGPQLFF
.,TRBJ2-2,.,TRBV5-5,TGTGCCAGCAGCTTGGCTCGGGGTCCGGTGGCCGCCGGGGAGCTGTTTTTT,CASSLARGPVAAGELFF
.,TRBJ1-2,.,TRBV6-5,TGTGCCAGCAAACCGGACGGGGCGGGTTGGTATGGCTACACCTTC,CASKPDGAGWYGYTF
TRBD1,TRBJ1-4,.,TRBV24-1,TGTGCCACCAGTGATAACGGACAGGGGGAAGGTGAAAAACTGTTTTTT,CATSDNGQGEGEKLFF
.,TRBJ1-5,.,TRBV5-5,TGTGCCAGCAGCTTGGAAGGGGCAGGGAGCAATCAGCCCCAGCATTTT,CASSLEGAGSNQPQHF
.,TRBJ1-6,once,TRBV7-2,TGTGCCAGCAGCTTAGGCTCAGGCAATTCACCCCTCCACTTT,CASSLGSGNSPLHF
.,TRBJ1-3,few,TRBV2,TGTGCCAGCAGTGGTGAGGGCTTGGGTGGAAACACCATATATTTT,CASSGEGLGGNTIYF
TRBD2,TRBJ2-1,.,TRBV11-2,TGTGCCAGCAGCCCGCAGGGACTAGCGGGAGGTGGAGAGCAGTTCTTC,CASSPQGLAGGGEQFF
.,TRBJ1-6,.,TRBV18,TGTGCCAGCTCACCAACGCCAGGGGTTGAGTATTCACCCCTCCACTTT,CASSPTPGVEYSPLHF
.,TRBJ1-2,.,TRBV5-1,TGCGCCAGCAGCCCGGGACCGGTCACAGCTAACTATGGCTACACCTTC,CASSPGPVTANYGYTF
.,TRBJ1-2,.,TRBV2,TGTGCCAGCAGTGACAGGAGGACTGCTAACTATGGCTACACCTTC,CASSDRRTANYGYTF
.,TRBJ1-5,few,TRBV3-1/TRBV3-2,TGTGCCAGCAGCCGGGGCGAGCAGCCCCAGCATTTT,CASSRGEQPQHF
TRBD1,TRBJ1-6,once,TRBV6-5,TGTGCCAGCAGTCCCGGGACAGGGTCGGGCTCACCCCTCCACTTT,CASSPGTGSGSPLHF
TRBD1,TRBJ1-3,.,TRBV29-1,TGCGGCGGACAGGGGCCGTCTGGAAACACCATATATTTT,CGGQGPSGNTIYF
TRBD2,TRBJ2-7,.,TRBV7-8,TGTGCCATCACAAAGGGCGGGTGGGGGGGCTACGAGCAGTACTTC,CAITKGGWGGYEQYF
.,TRBJ2-7,.,TRBV10-2,TGCGCCAGCAGTGAGTCGCGGGGCTTAGTCCCATACGAGCAGTACTTC,CASSESRGLVPYEQYF
.,TRBJ2-7,once,TRBV10-3,TGTGCCATCAGTCCTGAGGGCTCCTACGAGCAGTACTTC,CAISPEGSYEQYF
.,TRBJ2-3,.,TRBV5-1,TGTGCCAGCAGCTCGACTACGAGTGGCGGAGCAGATACGCAGTATTTT,CASSSTTSGGADTQYF
.,TRBJ1-3,.,TRBV4-2,TGTGCCAGCAGCCAGCGGGACTATCCTGGAAACACCATATATTTT,CASSQRDYPGNTIYF
.,TRBJ2-3,.,TRBV14,TGTGCCAGCAGCCAAGATCCCAAGGTAGTGGGCACAGATACGCAGTATTTT,CASSQDPKVVGTDTQYF
TRBD1,TRBJ2-3,few,TRBV9,TGTGCCAGCGGCGGACAGGGCACAGATACGCAGTATTTT,CASGGQGTDTQYF
.,TRBJ2-5,.,TRBV2,TGTGCCAGCAGCCCGAAAGAGACCCAGTACTTC,CASSPKETQYF
TRBD1,TRBJ2-1,.,TRBV18,TGTGCCAGCTCCCCCCCCGGGACAGGGGACAATGAGCAGTTCTTC,CASSPPGTGDNEQFF
TRBD1,TRBJ2-7,few,TRBV18,TGTGCCAGCTCACCCGGGACAGGCTACGAGCAGTACTTC,CASSPGTGYEQYF
.,TRBJ1-3,.,TRBV7-2,TGTGCCAGCAGCTTAGATACGTCAAGAGGAAACACCATATATTTT,CASSLDTSRGNTIYF
.,TRBJ1-2,once,TRBV6-1,TGTGCCAGCAGTGATCTTCGGACAGCCCACTCTAGGTCCCCTGGCTACACCTTC,CASSDLRTAHSRSPGYTF
.,TRBJ1-3,.,TRBV7-3,TGTGCCAGCAGCTTATCAGGACCTGGAAACACCATATATTTT,CASSLSGPGNTIYF
.,TRBJ1-6,.,TRBV7-6,TGTGCCAGCAGCTACAGAAGCTCCTATAATTCACCCCTCCACTTT,CASSYRSSYNSPLHF
.,TRBJ2-7,.,TRBV7-2,TGTGCCAGCAGCCCGCCCGGGCGCGAGCAGTACTTC,CASSPPGREQYF
.,TRBJ1-5,.,TRBV10-3,TGTGCCATCAGTCCGGGAGACAATCAGCCCCAGCATTTT,CAISPGDNQPQHF
.,TRBJ2-7,.,TRBV2,TGTGCCAGCATGAGAGACAGGATCCGCTCCTACGAGCAGTACTTC,CASMRDRIRSYEQYF
TRBD2,TRBJ2-1,.,TRBV7-2,TGTGCCAGCAGCCCCCGGGGTAGCGGGGTCTCTGAGCAGTTCTTC,CASSPRGSGVSEQFF
TRBD2,TRBJ2-7,.,TRBV27,TGTGCCAGCAGTAGCGGGGGGTCCTACGAGCAGTACTTC,CASSSGGSYEQYF
.,TRBJ2-1,.,TRBV5-4,TGTGCCAGCAGCCCGACCCCGGGACTGGCTTACAATGAGCAGTTCTTC,CASSPTPGLAYNEQFF
.,TRBJ1-6,.,TRBV5-4,TGTGCCAGCGGAACACCTTACTATAATTCACCCCTCCACTTT,CASGTPYYNSPLHF
TRBD1,TRBJ1-5,.,TRBV7-2,TGTGCCAGCAGCTTAGCCGACAGGGGCAATCAGCCCCAGCATTTT,CASSLADRGNQPQHF
.,TRBJ1-6,.,TRBV9,TGTGCCAGCAGCGTAGGAAATAATTCACCCCTCCACTTT,CASSVGNNSPLHF
TRBD1,TRBJ2-6,.,TRBV9,TGTGCCAGCAGCGTAGGGGGACAGGGCTTCTCTGGGGCCAACGTCCTGACTTTC,CASSVGGQGFSGANVLTF
.,TRBJ2-7,.,TRBV2,TGTGCCAGCAGTGGAGACGGATCCTACGAGCAGTACTTC,CASSGDGSYEQYF
.,TRBJ1-1,.,TRBV7-9,TGTGCCAGCAGCCCGGGCAACTCACGGAACACTGAAGCTTTCTTT,CASSPGNSRNTEAFF
.,TRBJ1-3,few,TRBV2,TGTGCCAGCAGTGGGACACGTGGAAACACCATATATTTT,CASSGTRGNTIYF
.,TRBJ1-2,.,TRBV5-5,TGTGCCAGCAGCTTCGTGGCCGCCGCGGATGGCTACACCTTC,CASSFVAAADGYTF
.,TRBJ1-6,.,TRBV4-1,TGCGCCAGCAGCCAAGCAGGGATTTATAATTCACCCCTCCACTTT,CASSQAGIYNSPLHF
.,TRBJ1-1,.,TRBV11-3,TGTGCCAGCAGCCCCAGGGGAGGCACTGAAGCTTTCTTT,CASSPRGGTEAFF
.,TRBJ1-4,few,TRBV10-3,TGTGCCATCAGTGAGGGGCTTGGGACGGGCGAAAAACTGTTTTTT,CAISEGLGTGEKLFF
.,TRBJ1-1,once,TRBV6-2/TRBV6-3,TGTGCCAGCAGTTTGCTGACACTTCCGAGCACTGAAGCTTTCTTT,CASSLLTLPSTEAFF
.,TRBJ1-3,.,TRBV7-9,TGTGCCAGCAGCCGGCCACGCTCTGGAAACACCATATATTTT,CASSRPRSGNTIYF
.,TRBJ2-7,.,TRBV24-1,TGTGCCACCAGTGTTTTGCAGGGTGCCCGTTACGAGCAGTACTTC,CATSVLQGARYEQYF
TRBD1,TRBJ1-3,.,TRBV20-1,TGCAGTGCTAGAGATAGGGACAGAACGTTT,CSARDRDRTF